This entry concerns a single T cell receptor (beta chain). Its cognate antigen is unknown. Germline V CDR1 and CDR2: SGHAT, FQNNGV. V was pared by 1 base and J by 6 bases, with 8 bases between. The CDR3 runs 13 residues. The source of the sample is a study of CD8+ T cells in alopecia areata. Study-wide results and caveats: Tissue-resident alphabeta T cells belonging to normal skin likewise get sequenced within scalp specimens. Researchers reported that TCR sharing among patients proved less clear than in mice, possibly HLA-linked. Clonality exceeded that of normal scalp in lesional scalp, most notably in alopecia totalis/universalis.

A FACSAria was used to sort CD4+ and CD8+ T cells. These cells came from PBMCs. The sequencing template was cDNA reverse transcribed from extracted RNA. Sequenced by immunoSEQ multiplex PCR; TCRdb stores in-frame clones only, minus some. The sample includes under 250,000 clones, more than 55% of them seen just once. The receptor was isolated from a human donor in good health. V usage is TRBV11-2 and J usage is TRBJ2-3; D is unclear. Specimen: CD8+ T cells sorted from blood. This CDR3 reads CASSLALSDTQYF. The DNA of the CDR3 is TGTGCCAGCAGCTTAGCGCTTTCGGATACGCAGTATTTT.